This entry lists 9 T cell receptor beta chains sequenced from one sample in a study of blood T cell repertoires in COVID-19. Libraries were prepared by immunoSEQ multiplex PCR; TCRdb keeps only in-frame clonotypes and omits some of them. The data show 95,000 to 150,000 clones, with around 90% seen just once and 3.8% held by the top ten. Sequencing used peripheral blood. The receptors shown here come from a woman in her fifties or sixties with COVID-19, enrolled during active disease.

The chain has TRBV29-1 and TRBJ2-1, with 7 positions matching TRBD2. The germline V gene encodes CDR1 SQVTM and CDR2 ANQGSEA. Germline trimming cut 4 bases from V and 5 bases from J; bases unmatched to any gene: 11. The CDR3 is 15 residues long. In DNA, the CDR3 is TGCAGCGTTGCCCGGACTAGAGGTTTGAACAATGAGCAGTTCTTC. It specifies CSVARTRGLNNEQFF.

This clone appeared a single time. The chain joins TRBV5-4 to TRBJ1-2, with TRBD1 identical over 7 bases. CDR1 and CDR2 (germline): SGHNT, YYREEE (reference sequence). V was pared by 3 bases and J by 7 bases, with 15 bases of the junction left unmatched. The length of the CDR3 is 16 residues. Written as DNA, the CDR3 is TGTGCCAGCAGCTCGGGGAAGGGAGAGGGGGCGTTTGGCTACACCTTC. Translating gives CASSSGKGEGAFGYTF.

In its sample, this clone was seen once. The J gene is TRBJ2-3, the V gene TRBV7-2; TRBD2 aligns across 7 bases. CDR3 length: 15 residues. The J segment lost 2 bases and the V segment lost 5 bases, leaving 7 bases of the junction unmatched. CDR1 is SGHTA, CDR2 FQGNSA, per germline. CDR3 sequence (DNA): TGTGCCAGCAGCCGTCCCGGGACTACCACAGATACGCAGTATTTT. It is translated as CASSRPGTTTDTQYF.

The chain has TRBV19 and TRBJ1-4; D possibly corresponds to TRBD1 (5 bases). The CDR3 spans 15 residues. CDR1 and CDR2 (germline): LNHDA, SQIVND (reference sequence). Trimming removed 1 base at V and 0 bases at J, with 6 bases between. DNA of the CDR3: TGTGCCAGTAGTATAGCGGACACAACTAATGAAAAACTGTTTTTT. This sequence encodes CASSIADTTNEKLFF.

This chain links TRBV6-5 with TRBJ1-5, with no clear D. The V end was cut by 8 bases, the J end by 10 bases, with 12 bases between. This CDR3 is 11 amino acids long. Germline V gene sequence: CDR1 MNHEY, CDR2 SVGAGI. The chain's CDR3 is CASGRHEPQHF. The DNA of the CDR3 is TGTGCCAGCGGCAGGCATGAACCCCAGCATTTT.

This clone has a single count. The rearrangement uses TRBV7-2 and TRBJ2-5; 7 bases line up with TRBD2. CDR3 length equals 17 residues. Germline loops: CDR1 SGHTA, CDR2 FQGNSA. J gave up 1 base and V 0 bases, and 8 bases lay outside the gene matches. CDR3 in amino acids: CASSLASLGGIQETQYF. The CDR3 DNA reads TGTGCCAGCAGCTTAGCGTCGCTCGGGGGGATCCAAGAGACCCAGTACTTC. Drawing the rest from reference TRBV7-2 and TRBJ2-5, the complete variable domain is GAGVSQSPSNKVTEKGKDVELRCDPISGHTALYWYRQSLGQGLEFLIYFQGNSAPDKSGLPSDRFSAERTGGSVSTLTIQRTQQEDSAVYLCASSLASLGGIQETQYFGPGTRLLVL.

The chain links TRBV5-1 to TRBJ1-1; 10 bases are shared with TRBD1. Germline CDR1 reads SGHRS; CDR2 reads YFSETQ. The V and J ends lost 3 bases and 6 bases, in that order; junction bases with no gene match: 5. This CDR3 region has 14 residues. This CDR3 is CASSSLGQGAEAFF. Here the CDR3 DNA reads TGCGCCAGCAGCTCCCTTGGACAGGGGGCTGAAGCTTTCTTT.

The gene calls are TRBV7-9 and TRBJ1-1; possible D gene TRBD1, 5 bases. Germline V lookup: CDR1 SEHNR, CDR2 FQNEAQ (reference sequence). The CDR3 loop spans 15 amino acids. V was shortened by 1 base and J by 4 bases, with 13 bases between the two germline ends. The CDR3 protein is CASSLGAGSSTEAFF. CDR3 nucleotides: TGTGCCAGCAGCTTAGGGGCAGGGTCGAGCACTGAAGCTTTCTTT.

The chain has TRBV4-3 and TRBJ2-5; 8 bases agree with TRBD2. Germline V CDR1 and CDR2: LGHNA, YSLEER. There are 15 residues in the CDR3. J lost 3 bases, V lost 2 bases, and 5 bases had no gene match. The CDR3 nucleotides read TGCGCCAGCAGCCAACTCGCCGGGGGGGAAGAGACCCAGTACTTC. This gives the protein CASSQLAGGEETQYF.